Below, 15 T cell receptor beta chains from the same sample are listed, as sequenced in a study of cytomegalovirus exposure and HLA in healthy donors. PCR was performed using 60 Vbeta and 13 Jbeta primers. Using immunoSEQ multiplex PCR, the repertoire was profiled, and TCRdb retains in-frame clones only, with some absent. There are fewer than 150,000 clones in the sample; nearly 80% occur only once, and about 4.7% lies in the top ten. Sequencing input: PBMCs. The receptors derive from a male donor in good health and CMV-seronegative.

The CDR3 bases are TGTGCCAGCAGCCCCCCGGGACAGGGGGCGCTGGGCTATGGCTACACCTTC. Protein: CASSPPGQGALGYGYTF. The V gene is TRBV7-6, the J gene TRBJ1-2; TRBD1 matches 12 bases. The V and J ends lost 5 bases and 4 bases, in that order; junction bases with no gene match: 11. The CDR3 has 17 amino acids. Per germline, CDR1 SGHVS and CDR2 FNYEAQ.

The chain is built from TRBV6-6 and TRBJ2-7; TRBD1 aligns across 8 bases. CDR1 and CDR2 from the germline V gene are MNHNY and SVGAGI (reference sequence). Trimming took 10 bases from V and 3 from J; bases not matched to a gene: 11. The CDR3 sequence is 14 residues long. Written as DNA, the CDR3 is TGTGCCACAGAGGAATCCGGGACAGGCTACGAGCAGTACTTC. This translates into CATEESGTGYEQYF.

CDR3 bases: TGCGCCAGCAGCCAAGAATCGGCCCTGGGGGGCGAGCAGTACTTC. Amino acids: CASSQESALGGEQYF. The chain carries TRBV4-3 and TRBJ2-7; tentative D call: TRBD2 (6 bases). The V gene's germline CDR1 is LGHNA and CDR2 YSLEER. CDR3 length: 15 residues. V gave up 0 bases and J gave up 6 bases, with 15 bases separating them.

The V gene is TRBV7-2, the J gene TRBJ2-7; 10 bases align to TRBD1. V was pared by 1 base and J by 4 bases, with 4 bases of the junction left unmatched. The CDR3 has 15 residues. From germline, CDR1 is SGHTA and CDR2 FQGNSA. The CDR3 is CASSLVGTGEYEQYF. CDR3 sequence (DNA): TGTGCCAGCAGCTTAGTAGGGACAGGGGAATACGAGCAGTACTTC.

This chain joins TRBV6-5 and TRBJ1-1; no firm D call. Germline loops: CDR1 MNHEY, CDR2 SVGAGI. V was clipped by 5 bases and J by 4 bases, with 14 bases between them. The CDR3 totals 14 residues. DNA for the CDR3: TGTGCCAGCAGTCCCAGGAACAGCCCCACTGAAGCTTTCTTT. It yields the protein CASSPRNSPTEAFF.

This clone was counted a few times. This chain uses TRBV2 with TRBJ1-6; D is unclear. The CDR3 is 15 residues long. The germline V gene encodes CDR1 SNHLY and CDR2 FYNNEI. V lost 4 bases and J 10 bases, leaving 17 bases between the germline ends. CDR3 sequence reads: CASSVDLRAGSPLHF. The CDR3 bases are TGTGCCAGCAGTGTCGACCTTCGGGCGGGATCACCCCTCCACTTT. The full variable domain, rest sourced from reference TRBV2 and TRBJ1-6, is EPEVTQTPSHQVTQMGQEVILRCVPISNHLYFYWYRQILGQKVEFLVSFYNNEISEKSEIFDDQFSVERPDGSNFTLKIRSTKLEDSAMYFCASSVDLRAGSPLHFGNGTRLTVT.

The rearrangement links TRBV7-9 to TRBJ2-1; 7 positions agree with TRBD2. The CDR3 loop spans 12 amino acids. CDR1 and CDR2 from the germline V gene are SEHNR and FQNEAQ (reference sequence). Trimming took 5 bases from V and 9 from J; bases not matched to a gene: 4. CDR3 in amino acids: CASSPSGGEQFF. CDR3 coding DNA: TGTGCCAGCAGCCCTTCGGGGGGTGAGCAGTTCTTC.

This clone is a singleton in its sample. The chain carries TRBV6-5 and TRBJ2-7, with D perhaps TRBD2 (5 bases). Germline CDR1 is MNHEY and CDR2 is SVGAGI. The CDR3 has 15 amino acids. Trimming pared 6 bases from V and 1 base from J, leaving 16 bases between. CDR3 in DNA: TGTGCCAGCAGCCCGTCGAACGGGGTTTCCTACGAGCAGTACTTC. This translates into CASSPSNGVSYEQYF.

The chain employs TRBV28 and TRBJ2-1; 7 bases align to TRBD1. The CDR3 extends over 14 amino acids. J gave up 10 bases and V 3 bases, and 9 bases lay outside the gene matches. CDR1 and CDR2 from the germline V gene are MDHEN and SYDVKM. The CDR3 DNA is TGTGCCAGCAGTTTTTACCAGGGGGTAACCGAGCAGTTCTTC. It translates to CASSFYQGVTEQFF.

V is TRBV29-1 and J is TRBJ1-2; possibly TRBD1 for D (5 bases). Trimming removed 6 bases at V and 7 bases at J, with 12 bases between. CDR1 is SQVTM, CDR2 ANQGSEA, per germline. The CDR3 is 11 residues long. CDR3 sequence: CSVGGVTGYTF. CDR3 sequence (DNA): TGCAGCGTGGGGGGAGTTACTGGCTACACCTTC.

This sequence joins TRBV6-4 and TRBJ2-3; D possibly corresponds to TRBD1 (5 bases). From germline, CDR1 is MRHNA and CDR2 SNTAGT. The CDR3 loop spans 15 amino acids. V lost 4 bases and J lost 3, with 14 bases in between. CDR3 bases: TGTGCCAGCAGTGTCGTAGTTCAGGGAACAGATACGCAGTATTTT. It encodes CASSVVVQGTDTQYF.

The V call is TRBV7-8, the J call TRBJ1-2; the D is unclear. The CDR3 runs to 13 residues. In germline, CDR1 is SGHVS, CDR2 FQNEAQ. V lost 5 bases and J 8 bases, leaving 15 bases between the germline ends. CDR3 nucleotides: TGTGCCAGCAGCCCCGGTCGAATGAAGGGCTACACCTTC. Protein: CASSPGRMKGYTF.

V and J are TRBV4-3 and TRBJ1-4; tentatively, D is TRBD1 (5 bases). V lost 6 bases and J 0 bases, leaving 11 bases between the germline ends. The CDR3 covers 15 residues. Germline CDR1 LGHNA, CDR2 YSLEER. The CDR3 spells CASSRGDSTNEKLFF. CDR3 nucleotide sequence: TGCGCCAGCAGTCGGGGGGATTCAACTAATGAAAAACTGTTTTTT.

The V and J genes are TRBV5-4 and TRBJ2-3; D is ambiguous. CDR3 length: 14 residues. Deletions cut 2 bases from V and 6 bases from J, with 13 bases between. From germline, CDR1 is SGHNT and CDR2 YYREEE (reference sequence). This chain's CDR3 is CASSFSQVTDTQYF. CDR3 coding DNA: TGTGCCAGCAGCTTTTCCCAGGTTACCGATACGCAGTATTTT.

The chain's CDR3 is CASSTGTGGNSPLHF. The CDR3 DNA reads as TGCGCCAGCAGCACCGGGACAGGGGGTAATTCACCCCTCCACTTT. The J gene is TRBJ1-6, the V gene TRBV5-1, with 11 bases that match TRBD1. With V trimmed by 4 bases and J by 6 bases, 3 bases remained unmatched. The CDR3 spans 15 residues. The V gene's germline CDR1 is SGHRS and CDR2 YFSETQ.